These T cell receptor beta chains were read from a single sample in a study of blood T cell repertoires in COVID-19. The data were produced by immunoSEQ multiplex PCR, yet TCRdb's version contains in-frame clones alone and is incomplete. The data contain 100,000 or so clones, approximately 90% of them seen just once; the ten biggest clones take up roughly 2.2%. Sequenced: peripheral blood. The receptors derive from a human donor with active COVID-19. The donor label of this sample is uncertain. Both conserved end residues are part of each CDR3. A D gene is named only where the DNA matches it firmly. Only some rows state a clone size, as once, few, many or a class for expanded clones.

cdr3_length,j_call,v_call,clone_size,d_call,cdr3_aa,cdr3_nt
13,TRBJ2-7,TRBV27,.,.,CASSLSGSGEQYF,TGTGCCAGCAGTTTATCCGGGTCGGGTGAGCAGTACTTC
16,TRBJ2-3,TRBV5-1,once,TRBD2,CASSLQLAGITDTQYF,TGCGCCAGCAGCTTGCAACTAGCGGGGATCACAGATACGCAGTATTTT
13,TRBJ2-7,TRBV6-5,.,.,CASSASEYYEQYF,TGTGCCAGCAGCGCGTCTGAGTACTACGAGCAGTACTTC
14,TRBJ2-2,TRBV2,.,TRBD1,CASKGQTNTGELFF,TGTGCCAGCAAGGGACAGACAAACACCGGGGAGCTGTTTTTT
14,TRBJ2-7,TRBV6-1,.,.,CASSEERLAYEQYF,TGTGCCAGCAGTGAAGAACGGCTAGCCTACGAGCAGTACTTC
16,TRBJ2-5,TRBV9,.,TRBD1,CASSGGDRGLRETQYF,TGTGCCAGCAGCGGCGGGGACAGGGGGTTGCGGGAGACCCAGTACTTC
15,TRBJ1-6,TRBV6-1,.,.,CASSEMTEAGSPLHF,TGTGCCAGCAGTGAAATGACCGAGGCTGGATCACCCCTCCACTTT
16,TRBJ2-1,TRBV11-1,.,TRBD1,CASSRDREGTYNEQFF,TGTGCCAGCAGCCGAGACAGGGAAGGGACCTACAATGAGCAGTTCTTC
15,TRBJ1-3,TRBV21-1,.,.,CASSKASGCGSTIYF,TGTGCCAGCAGCAAAGCATCCGGGTGTGGGAGCACCATATATTTT
15,TRBJ2-2,TRBV18,.,TRBD1,CASSLGQGTTGELFF,TGTGCCAGCTCACTAGGACAGGGGACCACCGGGGAGCTGTTTTTT
16,TRBJ1-3,TRBV2,.,TRBD1,CASSDGDRGNGNTIYF,TGTGCCAGCAGTGATGGGGACAGGGGGAACGGAAACACCATATATTTT
14,TRBJ2-7,TRBV19,.,TRBD1,CASSIGQGYYEQYF,TGTGCCAGTAGCATTGGACAGGGGTACTACGAGCAGTACTTC
17,TRBJ2-3,TRBV28,once,.,CASSLPEGGLLSDTQYF,TGTGCCAGCAGTTTACCAGAGGGGGGGCTCTTGTCAGATACGCAGTATTTT